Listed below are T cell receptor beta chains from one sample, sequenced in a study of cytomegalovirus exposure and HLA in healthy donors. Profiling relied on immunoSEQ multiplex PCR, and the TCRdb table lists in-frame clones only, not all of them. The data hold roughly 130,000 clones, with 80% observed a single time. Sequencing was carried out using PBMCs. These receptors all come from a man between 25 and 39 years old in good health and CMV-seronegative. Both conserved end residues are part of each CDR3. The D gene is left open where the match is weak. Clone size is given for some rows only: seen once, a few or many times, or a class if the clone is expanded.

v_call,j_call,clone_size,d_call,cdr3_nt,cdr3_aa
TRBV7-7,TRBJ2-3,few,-,TGTGCTAGCAGCTTAGCCCCCGGTTTGGATACGCAGTATTTT,CASSLAPGLDTQYF
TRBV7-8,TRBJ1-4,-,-,TGTGCCAGCAGTTCCGACGGGGCAACTAATGAAAAACTGTTTTTT,CASSSDGATNEKLFF
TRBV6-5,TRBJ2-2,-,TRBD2,TGTGCCAGCAGTTACAGGGTAGCGGGAGGGTCCGGGGAGCTGTTTTTT,CASSYRVAGGSGELFF
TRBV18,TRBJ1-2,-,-,TGTGCCAGCTCACCATCGCCCGTTGCGGGGGGCTACACCTTC,CASSPSPVAGGYTF
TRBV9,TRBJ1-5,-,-,TGTGCCAGCAGCGTAGGGGGGGGCGCTCAGCCCCAGCATTTT,CASSVGGGAQPQHF
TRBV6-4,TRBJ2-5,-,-,TGTGCCAGCAGTGACGCTAGACAAGAGACCCAGTACTTC,CASSDARQETQYF
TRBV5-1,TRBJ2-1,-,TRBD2,TGCGCCAGCAGCTTGGTAAGCGGGGGGGCGTATGAGCAGTTCTTC,CASSLVSGGAYEQFF
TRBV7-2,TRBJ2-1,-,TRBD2,TGTGCCAGCAGCACCGCGCGGGGGAGGTACAATGAGCAGTTCTTC,CASSTARGRYNEQFF
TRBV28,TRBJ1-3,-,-,TGTGCCAGCACCTCGGGGGGGGCCTACTCTGGAAACACCATATATTTT,CASTSGGAYSGNTIYF
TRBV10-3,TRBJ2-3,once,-,TGTGCCACCCGAAATTCTGGCGGGACTAGCACAGATACGCAGTATTTT,CATRNSGGTSTDTQYF
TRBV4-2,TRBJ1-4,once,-,TGTGCCAGCAGCCAAGAAGGAGACAGGTTGAGTGAAAAACTGTTTTTT,CASSQEGDRLSEKLFF
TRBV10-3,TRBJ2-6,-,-,TGTGCCATCAGTGATATCACAGGGCGTGGGGCCAACGTCCTGACTTTC,CAISDITGRGANVLTF
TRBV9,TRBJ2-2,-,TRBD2,TGTGCCATCCTTGGAATAGCGGGAGTAATGTTGAACACCGGGGAGCTGTTTTTT,CAILGIAGVMLNTGELFF
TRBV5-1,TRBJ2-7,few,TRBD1,TGCGCCAGCAGCTGGGGACAGGGGGAATACGAGCAGTACTTC,CASSWGQGEYEQYF
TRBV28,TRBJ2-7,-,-,TGTGCCAGCAGCCTACGGGACACCACCTACGAGCAGTACTTC,CASSLRDTTYEQYF
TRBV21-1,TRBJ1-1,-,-,TGTGCCAGCGGGACAACGGGTGAAGCTTTCTTT,CASGTTGEAFF
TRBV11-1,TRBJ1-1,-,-,TGTGCCAGCAGCTTTTACCGGGGGAACACTGAAGCTTTCTTT,CASSFYRGNTEAFF
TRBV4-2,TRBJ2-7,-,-,TGTGCCAGCAGCCCGGGAGTCTCCTACGAGCAGTACTTC,CASSPGVSYEQYF
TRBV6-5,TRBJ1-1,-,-,TGTGCCAGCAGTTACTCGAACTGGGGCCTCGGCGCTGAAGCTTTCTTT,CASSYSNWGLGAEAFF
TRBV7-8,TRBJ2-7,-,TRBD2,TGTGCCAGCAGCTTAGAACTAGCGGGGGGGCCCTACGAGCAGTACTTC,CASSLELAGGPYEQYF
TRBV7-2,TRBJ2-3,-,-,TGTGCCAGCAGCTTCAGGGGCACAGATACGCAGTATTTT,CASSFRGTDTQYF
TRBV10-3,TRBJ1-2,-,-,TGTGCCATCAGGGCCGCAGGGGATGGCTACACCTTC,CAIRAAGDGYTF
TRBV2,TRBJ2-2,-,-,TGTGCCAGCAGGGTCGAAACGGGCGGGGAGCTGTTTTTT,CASRVETGGELFF
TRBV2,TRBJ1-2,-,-,TGTGCCAGGAGTACAGAGGACTCTTATGGCTACACCTTC,CARSTEDSYGYTF
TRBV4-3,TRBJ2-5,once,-,TGCGCCAGCAGCCAAGGAACTCAAGAGACCCAGTACTTC,CASSQGTQETQYF
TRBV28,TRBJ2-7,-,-,TGTGCCAGCAGAACAGGGTCCGAGCAGTACTTC,CASRTGSEQYF
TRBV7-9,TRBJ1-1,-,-,TGTGCCAGCAGCTTTAGAGCAGGGGAAGCTTTCTTT,CASSFRAGEAFF